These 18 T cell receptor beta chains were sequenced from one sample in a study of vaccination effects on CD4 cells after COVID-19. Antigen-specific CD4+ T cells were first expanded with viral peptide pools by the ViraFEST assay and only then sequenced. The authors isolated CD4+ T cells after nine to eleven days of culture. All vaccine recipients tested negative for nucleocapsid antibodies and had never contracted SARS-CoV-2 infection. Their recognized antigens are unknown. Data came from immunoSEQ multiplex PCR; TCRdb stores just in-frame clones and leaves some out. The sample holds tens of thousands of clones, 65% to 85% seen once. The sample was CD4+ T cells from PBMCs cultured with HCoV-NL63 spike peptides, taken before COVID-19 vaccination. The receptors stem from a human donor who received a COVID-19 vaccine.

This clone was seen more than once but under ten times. For the CDR3, the DNA is TGTGCCAGCAGCCAACGATCGCTAGCGGGGGGTCTTCAGAACGGAGATACGCAGTATTTT. Translating it yields CASSQRSLAGGLQNGDTQYF. The gene calls are TRBV4-2 and TRBJ2-3, with TRBD2 matching 11 bases. With V trimmed by 2 bases and J by 5 bases, 18 bases remained unmatched. The CDR3 contains 20 residues. CDR1 is LGHNA and CDR2 is YNFKEQ in the germline V gene.

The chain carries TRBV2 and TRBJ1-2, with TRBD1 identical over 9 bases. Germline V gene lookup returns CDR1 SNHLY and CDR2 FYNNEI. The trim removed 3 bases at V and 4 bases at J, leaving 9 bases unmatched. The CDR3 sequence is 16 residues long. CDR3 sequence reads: CASSEGRDRASYGYTF. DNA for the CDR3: TGTGCCAGCAGTGAGGGGCGGGACAGGGCTTCCTATGGCTACACCTTC.

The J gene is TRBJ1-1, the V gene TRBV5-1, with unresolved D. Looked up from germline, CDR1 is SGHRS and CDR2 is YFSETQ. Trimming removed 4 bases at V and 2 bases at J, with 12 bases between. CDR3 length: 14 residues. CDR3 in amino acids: CASSPSVPNTEAFF. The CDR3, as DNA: TGCGCCAGCAGCCCGTCAGTTCCTAACACTGAAGCTTTCTTT.

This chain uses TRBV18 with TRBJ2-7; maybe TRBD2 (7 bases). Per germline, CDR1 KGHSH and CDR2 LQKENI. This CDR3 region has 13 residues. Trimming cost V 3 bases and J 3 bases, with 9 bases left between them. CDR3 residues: CASSPGGGYEQYV. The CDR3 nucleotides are TGTGCCAGCTCACCGGGAGGGGGCTACGAGCAGTACGTC.

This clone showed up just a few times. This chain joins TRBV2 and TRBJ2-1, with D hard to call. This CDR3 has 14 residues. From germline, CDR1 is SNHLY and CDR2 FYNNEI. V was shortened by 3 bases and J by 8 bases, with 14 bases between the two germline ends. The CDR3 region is CASSDRATGHEQFF. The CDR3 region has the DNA TGTGCCAGCAGTGATAGGGCCACCGGCCATGAGCAGTTCTTC. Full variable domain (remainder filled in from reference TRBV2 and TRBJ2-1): EPEVTQTPSHQVTQMGQEVILRCVPISNHLYFYWYRQILGQKVEFLVSFYNNEISEKSEIFDDQFSVERPDGSNFTLKIRSTKLEDSAMYFCASSDRATGHEQFFGPGTRLTVL.

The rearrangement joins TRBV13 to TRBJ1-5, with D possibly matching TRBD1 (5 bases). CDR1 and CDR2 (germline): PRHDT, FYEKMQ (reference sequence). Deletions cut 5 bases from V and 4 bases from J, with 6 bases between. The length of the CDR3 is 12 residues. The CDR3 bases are TGTGCCAGCAGCCACAGGAATCAGCCCCAGCATTTT. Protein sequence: CASSHRNQPQHF.

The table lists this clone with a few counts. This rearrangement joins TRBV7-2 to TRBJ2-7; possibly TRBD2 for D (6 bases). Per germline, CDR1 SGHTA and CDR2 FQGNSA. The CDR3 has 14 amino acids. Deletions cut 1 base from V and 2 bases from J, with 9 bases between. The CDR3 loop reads CASSLVGGAYEQYV. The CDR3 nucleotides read TGTGCCAGCAGCTTAGTCGGGGGAGCCTACGAGCAGTACGTC.

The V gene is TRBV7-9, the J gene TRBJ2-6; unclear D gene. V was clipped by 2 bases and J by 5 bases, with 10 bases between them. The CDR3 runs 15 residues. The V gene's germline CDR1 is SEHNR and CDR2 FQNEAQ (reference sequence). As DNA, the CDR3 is TGTGCCAGCAGCTTACCGGGTGCTTGGGCCAACGTCCTGACTTTC. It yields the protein CASSLPGAWANVLTF.

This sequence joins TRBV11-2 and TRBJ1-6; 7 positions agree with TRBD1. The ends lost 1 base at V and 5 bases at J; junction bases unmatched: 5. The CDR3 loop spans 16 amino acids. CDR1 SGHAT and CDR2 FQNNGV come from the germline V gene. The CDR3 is CASSLVWDRNNSPLHF. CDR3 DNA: TGTGCCAGCAGCTTAGTATGGGACAGAAATAATTCACCCCTCCACTTT.

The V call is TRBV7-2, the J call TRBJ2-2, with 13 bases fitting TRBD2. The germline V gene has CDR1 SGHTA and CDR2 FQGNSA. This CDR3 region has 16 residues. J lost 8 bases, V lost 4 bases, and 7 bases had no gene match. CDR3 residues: CASSSRLAGGKGELFF. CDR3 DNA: TGTGCCAGCAGCTCCAGACTAGCGGGGGGTAAAGGGGAGCTGTTTTTT.

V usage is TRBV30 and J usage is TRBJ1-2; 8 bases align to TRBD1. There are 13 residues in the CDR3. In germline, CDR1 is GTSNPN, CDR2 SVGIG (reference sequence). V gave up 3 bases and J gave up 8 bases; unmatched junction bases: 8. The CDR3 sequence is CAWRNQGAQGYTF. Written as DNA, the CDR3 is TGTGCCTGGAGGAATCAGGGGGCGCAGGGCTACACCTTC.

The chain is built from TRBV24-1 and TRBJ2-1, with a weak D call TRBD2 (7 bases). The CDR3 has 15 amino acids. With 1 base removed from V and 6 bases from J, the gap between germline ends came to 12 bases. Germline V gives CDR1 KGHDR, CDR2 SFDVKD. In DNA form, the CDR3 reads TGTGCCACCAGTGATTTTGGAGGGGGGGGCAATGAGCAGTTCTTC. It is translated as CATSDFGGGGNEQFF.

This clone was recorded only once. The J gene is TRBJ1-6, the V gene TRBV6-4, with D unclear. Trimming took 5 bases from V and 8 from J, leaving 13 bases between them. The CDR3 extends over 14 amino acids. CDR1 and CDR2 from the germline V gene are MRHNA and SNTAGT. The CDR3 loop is CASSITIRDSPLHF. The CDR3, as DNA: TGTGCCAGCAGTATTACGATAAGGGATTCACCCCTCCACTTT.

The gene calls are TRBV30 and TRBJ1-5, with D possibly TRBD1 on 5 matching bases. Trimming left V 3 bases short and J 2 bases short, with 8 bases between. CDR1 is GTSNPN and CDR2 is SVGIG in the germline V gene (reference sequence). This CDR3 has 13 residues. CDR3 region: CAWSGTGNQPQHF. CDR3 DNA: TGTGCCTGGAGCGGGACGGGCAATCAGCCCCAGCATTTT.

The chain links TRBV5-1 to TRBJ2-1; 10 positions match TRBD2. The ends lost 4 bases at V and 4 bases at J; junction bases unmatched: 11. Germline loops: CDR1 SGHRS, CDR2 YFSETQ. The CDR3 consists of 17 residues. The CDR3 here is CASSPTPQRGGYNEQFF. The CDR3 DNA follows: TGCGCCAGCAGCCCCACTCCCCAGCGGGGGGGGTACAATGAGCAGTTCTTC. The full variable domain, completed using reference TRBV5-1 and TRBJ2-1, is KAGVTQTPRYLIKTRGQQVTLSCSPISGHRSVSWYQQTPGQGLQFLFEYFSETQRNKGNFPGRFSGRQFSNSRSEMNVSTLELGDSALYLCASSPTPQRGGYNEQFFGPGTRLTVL.

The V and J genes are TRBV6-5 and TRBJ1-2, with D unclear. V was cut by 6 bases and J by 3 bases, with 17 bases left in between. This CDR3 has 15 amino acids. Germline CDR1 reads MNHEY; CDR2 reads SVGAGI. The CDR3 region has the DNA TGTGCCAGCAGGGTGAGAGCCGCGGACTACTATGGCTACACCTTC. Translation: CASRVRAADYYGYTF.

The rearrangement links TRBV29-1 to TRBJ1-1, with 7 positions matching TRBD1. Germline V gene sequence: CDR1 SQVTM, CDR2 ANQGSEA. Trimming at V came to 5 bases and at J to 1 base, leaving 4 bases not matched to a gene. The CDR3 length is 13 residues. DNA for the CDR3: TGCAGCGTTATCAGGGGGTCGAACACTGAAGCTTTCTTT. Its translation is CSVIRGSNTEAFF. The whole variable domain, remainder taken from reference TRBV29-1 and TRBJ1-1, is SAVISQKPSRDICQRGTSLTIQCQVDSQVTMMFWYRQQPGQSLTLIATANQGSEATYESGFVIDKFPISRPNLTFSTLTVSNMSPEDSSIYLCSVIRGSNTEAFFGQGTRLTVV.

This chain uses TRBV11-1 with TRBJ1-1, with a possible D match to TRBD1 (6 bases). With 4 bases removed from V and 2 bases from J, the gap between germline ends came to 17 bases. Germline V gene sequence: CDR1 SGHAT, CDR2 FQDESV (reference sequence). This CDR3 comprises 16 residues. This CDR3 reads CASSWGGRVVNTEAFF. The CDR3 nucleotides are TGTGCCAGCAGCTGGGGGGGCCGGGTAGTAAACACTGAAGCTTTCTTT.